This T cell receptor (beta chain) was captured in a study of blood T cell repertoires in COVID-19. Study-wide context: Sites in the United States, Italy and Spain provided acute and convalescent COVID-19 samples. Sample material is recorded as cDNA or gDNA derived from T cells, B-cell-depleted T cells, or PBMCs.

Study processing details: Nucleated cell counts were estimated from reference gene primer amplification. Clones were read by immunoSEQ multiplex PCR, and TCRdb kept only the in-frame ones, dropping some. The V and J calls and clone size are taken from that table; D and trimming were inferred from the DNA. The repertoire holds approximately 200,000 clones, around 79% seen once, with less than 7% in the top ten. During active infection, Seattle patients enrolled and were then monitored through disease. Germline V gene data show CDR1 as SEHNR and CDR2 as FQNEAQ (reference sequence). The CDR3 runs to 17 residues. Trimming cost V 1 base and J 4 bases; bases outside gene matches: 6.

The specimen sequenced was peripheral blood. The chain recombines TRBV7-9 with TRBJ2-2; 10 bases fit TRBD2. This clonotype was sampled from a woman aged 35 to 49 with COVID-19, enrolled during active disease. CDR3 region: CASSLVAASGSTGELFF. CDR3 coding DNA: TGTGCCAGCAGCTTAGTCGCGGCTAGCGGGAGCACCGGGGAGCTGTTTTTT.